These T cell receptor beta chains were read from a single sample in a study of T-cell memory formation after mild COVID-19. TCRdb passed the 5' RACE reads through MiXCR, listing each CDR3 protein once. The sample holds a few hundred thousand distinct CDR3 sequences; about a sixth are singletons and the top ten take under 25%. Sequencing used PBMCs or a T cell subset sorted from them (not recorded which). The receptor set was obtained from a man younger than 35 who had mild COVID-19 (a few samples of this study predate the infection). Cell type and time point are not known. Both conserved end residues are part of each CDR3. The D gene is left open where the match is weak. Rows may omit the clone size; those that give it use once, few, many or a size class.

D gene: TRBD1
clone size: many
CDR3 length: 15
V gene: TRBV4-1
J gene: TRBJ2-7
CDR3 DNA: TGCGCCAGCAGCCGCTTTTGGGACAGGGACAACGAGCAGTACTTC
CDR3 protein: CASSRFWDRDNEQYF

D gene: .
clone size: .
CDR3 length: 14
V gene: TRBV3-1
J gene: TRBJ2-3
CDR3 DNA: TGTGCCAGCAGTATACGGGGGTTTACAGATACGCAGTATTTT
CDR3 protein: CASSIRGFTDTQYF

D gene: TRBD1
clone size: few
CDR3 length: 16
V gene: TRBV27
J gene: TRBJ1-6
CDR3 DNA: TGTGCCAGCAGTTTATTTTTCGGGACAGGGAGTTCACCCCTCCACTTT
CDR3 protein: CASSLFFGTGSSPLHF

D gene: .
clone size: few
CDR3 length: 13
V gene: TRBV5-1
J gene: TRBJ2-5
CDR3 DNA: TGCGCCAGCAGCCGGGGATGGGGCAGTACCCAGTACTTC
CDR3 protein: CASSRGWGSTQYF

D gene: .
clone size: few
CDR3 length: 16
V gene: TRBV4-3
J gene: TRBJ2-5
CDR3 DNA: TGCGCCAGCAGCCAGACCCCGCCAGGGGAAGACGAGACCCAGTACTTC
CDR3 protein: CASSQTPPGEDETQYF

D gene: .
clone size: many
CDR3 length: 13
V gene: TRBV5-1
J gene: TRBJ2-1
CDR3 DNA: TGCGCCAGCAGCTTAATGGGGGGTAATGAGCAGTTCTTC
CDR3 protein: CASSLMGGNEQFF

D gene: TRBD2
clone size: .
CDR3 length: 13
V gene: TRBV6-5
J gene: TRBJ2-1
CDR3 DNA: TGTGCCAGCAGCACCCTTTCTAGCGGAGAGCAGTTCTTC
CDR3 protein: CASSTLSSGEQFF

D gene: .
clone size: few
CDR3 length: 15
V gene: TRBV20-1
J gene: TRBJ2-5
CDR3 DNA: TGCAGTGCCCCGGGGGTTCACGATATCCAAGAGACCCAGTACTTC
CDR3 protein: CSAPGVHDIQETQYF

D gene: .
clone size: few
CDR3 length: 14
V gene: TRBV7-2
J gene: TRBJ2-3
CDR3 DNA: TGTGCCAGCAGCAAGGGACTGTACACAGATACGCAGTATTTT
CDR3 protein: CASSKGLYTDTQYF

D gene: TRBD1
clone size: .
CDR3 length: 15
V gene: TRBV6-5
J gene: TRBJ2-3
CDR3 DNA: TGTGCCAGCAGCCGACAGGGCGACGTCACAGATACGCAGTATTTT
CDR3 protein: CASSRQGDVTDTQYF

D gene: TRBD1
clone size: .
CDR3 length: 17
V gene: TRBV4-3
J gene: TRBJ2-6
CDR3 DNA: TGCGCCAGCAGCCCCGGGACAGGGGGTGCTGGGGCCAACGTCCTGACTTTC
CDR3 protein: CASSPGTGGAGANVLTF

D gene: .
clone size: few
CDR3 length: 13
V gene: TRBV6-5
J gene: TRBJ1-6
CDR3 DNA: TGTGCCAGCGCCATGGAGACAGGAGGACCCCTCCACTTT
CDR3 protein: CASAMETGGPLHF

D gene: .
clone size: few
CDR3 length: 15
V gene: TRBV12-3/TRBV12-4
J gene: TRBJ2-1
CDR3 DNA: TGTGCCAGCAGTCCCCGGGGGACCTGGAGGGATGAGCAGTTCTTC
CDR3 protein: CASSPRGTWRDEQFF

D gene: .
clone size: .
CDR3 length: 17
V gene: TRBV7-2
J gene: TRBJ1-5
CDR3 DNA: TGTGCCAGCAGCTTAGGGGGTCGGGCGGGTCGCAATCAGCCCCAGCATTTT
CDR3 protein: CASSLGGRAGRNQPQHF

D gene: TRBD1
clone size: .
CDR3 length: 14
V gene: TRBV7-9
J gene: TRBJ2-3
CDR3 DNA: TGTGCCAGCAGCCCAAATCAGGGGGTGGATACGCAGTATTTT
CDR3 protein: CASSPNQGVDTQYF

D gene: .
clone size: few
CDR3 length: 14
V gene: TRBV11-3
J gene: TRBJ2-3
CDR3 DNA: TGTGCCAGCAGCTTAGATCATAGAGGGGATACGCAGTATTTT
CDR3 protein: CASSLDHRGDTQYF

D gene: .
clone size: .
CDR3 length: 13
V gene: TRBV2
J gene: TRBJ1-1
CDR3 DNA: TGTGCCAGCAGTGATAGAAGGAACACTGAAGCTTTCTTT
CDR3 protein: CASSDRRNTEAFF

D gene: .
clone size: few
CDR3 length: 14
V gene: TRBV20-1
J gene: TRBJ1-5
CDR3 DNA: TGCAGTGCTCCAACAGGGAATCACAATCAGCCCCAGCATTTT
CDR3 protein: CSAPTGNHNQPQHF

D gene: .
clone size: .
CDR3 length: 12
V gene: TRBV6-6
J gene: TRBJ1-1
CDR3 DNA: TGTGCCAGCAGTTACCGAAGCACTGAAGCTTTCTTT
CDR3 protein: CASSYRSTEAFF

D gene: .
clone size: many
CDR3 length: 14
V gene: TRBV5-1
J gene: TRBJ2-5
CDR3 DNA: TGCGCCAGCAGCATACCGGGACGGGGGGAGACCCAGTACTTC
CDR3 protein: CASSIPGRGETQYF

D gene: TRBD1
clone size: few
CDR3 length: 15
V gene: TRBV5-1
J gene: TRBJ1-1
CDR3 DNA: TGCGCCAGCCTAGGGACAGGGAGCAAGGGCACTGAAGCTTTCTTT
CDR3 protein: CASLGTGSKGTEAFF

D gene: TRBD2
clone size: few
CDR3 length: 15
V gene: TRBV10-3
J gene: TRBJ2-3
CDR3 DNA: TGTGCCATCAGTGTTGGCGGGGGGCGCACAGATACGCAGTATTTT
CDR3 protein: CAISVGGGRTDTQYF

D gene: TRBD1
clone size: many
CDR3 length: 14
V gene: TRBV7-9
J gene: TRBJ2-2
CDR3 DNA: TGTGCCAGCAGTTACGACAGGGACACCGGGGAGCTGTTTTTT
CDR3 protein: CASSYDRDTGELFF

D gene: TRBD1
clone size: few
CDR3 length: 17
V gene: TRBV10-1
J gene: TRBJ2-3
CDR3 DNA: TGCGCCAGCAGTTCCGCCAGGGACAGGGGTCGCACAGATACGCAGTATTTT
CDR3 protein: CASSSARDRGRTDTQYF

D gene: .
clone size: .
CDR3 length: 17
V gene: TRBV6-5
J gene: TRBJ2-2
CDR3 DNA: TGTGCCAGCAGTTATTCACCTAGCCCCACCAACACCGGGGAGCTGTTTTTT
CDR3 protein: CASSYSPSPTNTGELFF

D gene: .
clone size: many
CDR3 length: 13
V gene: TRBV7-8
J gene: TRBJ2-1
CDR3 DNA: TGTGCCAGCAGCTTAGCGCTCTACAGTGAGCAGTTCTTC
CDR3 protein: CASSLALYSEQFF

D gene: TRBD1
clone size: .
CDR3 length: 16
V gene: TRBV4-3
J gene: TRBJ2-5
CDR3 DNA: TGCGCCAGCAGCCAGGATGGGGCAACAGGGGACGAGACCCAGTACTTC
CDR3 protein: CASSQDGATGDETQYF

D gene: .
clone size: .
CDR3 length: 14
V gene: TRBV6-2/TRBV6-3
J gene: TRBJ1-5
CDR3 DNA: TGTGCCAGCAGATGGGGGCCTGGCAATCAGCCCCAGCATTTT
CDR3 protein: CASRWGPGNQPQHF

D gene: TRBD1
clone size: .
CDR3 length: 13
V gene: TRBV12-3/TRBV12-4
J gene: TRBJ2-7
CDR3 DNA: TGTGCCAGCAGCATGACAGGGGGATACGAGCAGTACTTC
CDR3 protein: CASSMTGGYEQYF

D gene: .
clone size: .
CDR3 length: 14
V gene: TRBV7-2
J gene: TRBJ1-2
CDR3 DNA: TGTGCCAGCAGCTTAGGAGGGAGGCGGGGTGGCTACACCTTC
CDR3 protein: CASSLGGRRGGYTF

D gene: .
clone size: .
CDR3 length: 13
V gene: TRBV28
J gene: TRBJ2-3
CDR3 DNA: TGTGCCAGCATAAAAGGAACGGAAGATACGCAGTATTTT
CDR3 protein: CASIKGTEDTQYF

D gene: .
clone size: few
CDR3 length: 15
V gene: TRBV12-5
J gene: TRBJ1-1
CDR3 DNA: TGTGCTAGTGGTTTGTCTCGGGGAGGAGACACTGAAGCTTTCTTT
CDR3 protein: CASGLSRGGDTEAFF

D gene: TRBD1
clone size: .
CDR3 length: 14
V gene: TRBV11-2
J gene: TRBJ2-7
CDR3 DNA: TGTGCCAGCAGCTTAAGACAGGGAACCTACGAGCAGTACTTC
CDR3 protein: CASSLRQGTYEQYF

D gene: .
clone size: few
CDR3 length: 15
V gene: TRBV7-6
J gene: TRBJ1-5
CDR3 DNA: TGTGCCAGCAGCTTAGCGGCGGGCAGGGCACAGCCCCAGCATTTT
CDR3 protein: CASSLAAGRAQPQHF

D gene: .
clone size: .
CDR3 length: 10
V gene: TRBV7-9
J gene: TRBJ1-2
CDR3 DNA: TGTGCCAGCATTGGGGATGGCTACACCTTC
CDR3 protein: CASIGDGYTF

D gene: .
clone size: many
CDR3 length: 14
V gene: TRBV5-1
J gene: TRBJ2-3
CDR3 DNA: TGCGCCAGCAGCTTGATCCCGGACACAGATACGCAGTATTTT
CDR3 protein: CASSLIPDTDTQYF

D gene: .
clone size: few
CDR3 length: 13
V gene: TRBV10-3
J gene: TRBJ1-5
CDR3 DNA: TGTGCCAGTGAGGGGGGGAACGGGCAGCCCCAGCATTTT
CDR3 protein: CASEGGNGQPQHF

D gene: .
clone size: .
CDR3 length: 14
V gene: TRBV6-6
J gene: TRBJ1-3
CDR3 DNA: TGTGCCAGCAGTTCGGGGGGGTCTGGAAACACCATATATTTT
CDR3 protein: CASSSGGSGNTIYF

D gene: TRBD2
clone size: .
CDR3 length: 14
V gene: TRBV5-1
J gene: TRBJ2-3
CDR3 DNA: TGCGCCAGCAGCCCGGAGCGGGGACCAGATACGCAGTATTTT
CDR3 protein: CASSPERGPDTQYF

D gene: TRBD2
clone size: .
CDR3 length: 16
V gene: TRBV7-6
J gene: TRBJ2-3
CDR3 DNA: TGTGCCAGCAGCCATGGACTAGCGGGGAGGGGAGATACGCAGTATTTT
CDR3 protein: CASSHGLAGRGDTQYF

D gene: .
clone size: .
CDR3 length: 18
V gene: TRBV3-1
J gene: TRBJ1-1
CDR3 DNA: TGTGCCAGCAGCCACCTACTTACTCCGGGACTTCTGAACACTGAAGCTTTCTTT
CDR3 protein: CASSHLLTPGLLNTEAFF

D gene: .
clone size: few
CDR3 length: 11
V gene: TRBV5-5
J gene: TRBJ1-1
CDR3 DNA: TGTGCCAGCATCCTCGGAAGTGAAGCTTTCTTT
CDR3 protein: CASILGSEAFF

D gene: .
clone size: few
CDR3 length: 14
V gene: TRBV7-3
J gene: TRBJ1-6
CDR3 DNA: TGTGCCAGCAGCTTAGGGACATATAATTCACCCCTCCACTTT
CDR3 protein: CASSLGTYNSPLHF

D gene: .
clone size: .
CDR3 length: 16
V gene: TRBV4-2
J gene: TRBJ2-7
CDR3 DNA: TGTGCCAGCAGCCAGTCATCGGGACAACCACTCTACGAGCAGTACTTC
CDR3 protein: CASSQSSGQPLYEQYF

D gene: TRBD2
clone size: few
CDR3 length: 15
V gene: TRBV4-2
J gene: TRBJ2-1
CDR3 DNA: TGTGCCAGCAGCCAGGCTAGCGGGGGATACAATGAGCAGTTCTTC
CDR3 protein: CASSQASGGYNEQFF

D gene: .
clone size: few
CDR3 length: 13
V gene: TRBV19
J gene: TRBJ2-7
CDR3 DNA: TGTGCCAGTAGTATACCGGGGTCCTACGAGCAGTACTTC
CDR3 protein: CASSIPGSYEQYF